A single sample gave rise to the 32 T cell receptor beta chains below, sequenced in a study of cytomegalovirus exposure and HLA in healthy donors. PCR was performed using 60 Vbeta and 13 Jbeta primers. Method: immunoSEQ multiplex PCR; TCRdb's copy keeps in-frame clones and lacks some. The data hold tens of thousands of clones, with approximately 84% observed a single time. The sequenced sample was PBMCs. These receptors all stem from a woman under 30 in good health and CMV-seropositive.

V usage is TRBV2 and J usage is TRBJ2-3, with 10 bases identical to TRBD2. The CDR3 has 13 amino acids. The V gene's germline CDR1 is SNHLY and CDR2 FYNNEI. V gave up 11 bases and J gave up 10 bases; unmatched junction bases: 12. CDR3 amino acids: CAGRTSGAGPQYF. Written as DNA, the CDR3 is TGTGCCGGGAGGACTAGCGGCGCCGGGCCGCAGTATTTT.

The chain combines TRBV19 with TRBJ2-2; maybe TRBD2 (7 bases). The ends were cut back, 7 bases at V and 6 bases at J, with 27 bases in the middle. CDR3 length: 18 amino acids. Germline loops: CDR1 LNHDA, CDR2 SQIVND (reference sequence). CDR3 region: CASTGVSRRGRTAGELFF. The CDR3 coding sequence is TGTGCCAGTACGGGGGTCTCGCGGCGGGGGCGGACGGCCGGGGAGCTGTTTTTT. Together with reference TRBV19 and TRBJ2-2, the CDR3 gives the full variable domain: DGGITQSPKYLFRKEGQNVTLSCEQNLNHDAMYWYRQDPGQGLRLIYYSQIVNDFQKGDIAEGYSVSREKKESFPLTVTSAQKNPTAFYLCASTGVSRRGRTAGELFFGEGSRLTVL.

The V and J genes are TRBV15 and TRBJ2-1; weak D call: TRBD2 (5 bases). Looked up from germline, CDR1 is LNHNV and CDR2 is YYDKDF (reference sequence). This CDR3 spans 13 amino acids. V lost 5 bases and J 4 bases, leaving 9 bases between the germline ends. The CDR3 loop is CATSATRYNEQFF. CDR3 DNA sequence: TGTGCCACCAGCGCTACTAGATACAATGAGCAGTTCTTC.

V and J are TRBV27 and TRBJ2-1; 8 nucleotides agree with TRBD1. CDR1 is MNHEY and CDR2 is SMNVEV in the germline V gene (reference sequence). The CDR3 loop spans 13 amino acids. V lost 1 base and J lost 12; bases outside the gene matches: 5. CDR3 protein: CASSLFLGTGQFF. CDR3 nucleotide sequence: TGTGCCAGCAGTTTATTCCTAGGGACAGGGCAGTTCTTC.

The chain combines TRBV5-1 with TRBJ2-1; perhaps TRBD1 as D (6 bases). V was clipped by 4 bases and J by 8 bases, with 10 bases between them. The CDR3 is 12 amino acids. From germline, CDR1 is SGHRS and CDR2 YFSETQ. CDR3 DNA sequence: TGCGCCAGCAGCCAGGACAGCTATGAGCAGTTCTTC. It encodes CASSQDSYEQFF.

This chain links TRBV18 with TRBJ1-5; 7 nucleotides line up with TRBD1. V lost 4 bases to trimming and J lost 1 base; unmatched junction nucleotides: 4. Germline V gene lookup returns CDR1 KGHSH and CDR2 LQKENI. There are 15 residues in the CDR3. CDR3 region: CASSQMTGSNQPQHF. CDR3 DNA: TGTGCCAGCTCACAGATGACAGGGAGCAATCAGCCCCAGCATTTT.

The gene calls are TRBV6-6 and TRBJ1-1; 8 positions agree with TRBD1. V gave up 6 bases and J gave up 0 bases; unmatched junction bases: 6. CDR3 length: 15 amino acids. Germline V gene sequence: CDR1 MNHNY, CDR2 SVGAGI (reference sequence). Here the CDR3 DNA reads TGTGCCAGCAGCCCCAGGGGGCCCATGAACACTGAAGCTTTCTTT. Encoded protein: CASSPRGPMNTEAFF.

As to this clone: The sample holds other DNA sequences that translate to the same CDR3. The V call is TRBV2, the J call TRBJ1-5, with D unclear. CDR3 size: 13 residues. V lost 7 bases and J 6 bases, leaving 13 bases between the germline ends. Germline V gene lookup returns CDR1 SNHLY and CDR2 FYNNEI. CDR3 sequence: CASTDGVGQPQHF. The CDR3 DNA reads TGTGCCAGCACAGACGGGGTTGGTCAGCCCCAGCATTTT.

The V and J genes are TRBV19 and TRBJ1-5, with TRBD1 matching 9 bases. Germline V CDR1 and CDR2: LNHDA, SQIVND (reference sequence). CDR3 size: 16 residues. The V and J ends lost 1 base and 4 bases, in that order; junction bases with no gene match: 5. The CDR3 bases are TGTGCCAGTAGTATAGTTATGGGACAGGGTAATCAGCCCCAGCATTTT. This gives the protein CASSIVMGQGNQPQHF.

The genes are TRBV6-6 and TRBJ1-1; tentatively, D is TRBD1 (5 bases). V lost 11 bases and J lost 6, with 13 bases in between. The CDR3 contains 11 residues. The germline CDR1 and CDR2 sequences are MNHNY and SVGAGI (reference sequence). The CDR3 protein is CAGSIGAEAFF. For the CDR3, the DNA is TGTGCCGGCTCCATAGGGGCTGAAGCTTTCTTT.

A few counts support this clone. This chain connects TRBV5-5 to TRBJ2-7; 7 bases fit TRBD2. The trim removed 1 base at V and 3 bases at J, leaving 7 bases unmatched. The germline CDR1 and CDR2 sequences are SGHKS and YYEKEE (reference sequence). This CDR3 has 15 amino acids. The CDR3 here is CASSLSAGAFYEQYF. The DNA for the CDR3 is TGTGCCAGCAGCTTGTCGGCGGGAGCTTTCTACGAGCAGTACTTC. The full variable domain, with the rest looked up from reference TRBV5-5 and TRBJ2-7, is DAGVTQSPTHLIKTRGQQVTLRCSPISGHKSVSWYQQVLGQGPQFIFQYYEKEERGRGNFPDRFSARQFPNYSSELNVNALLLGDSALYLCASSLSAGAFYEQYFGPGTRLTVT.

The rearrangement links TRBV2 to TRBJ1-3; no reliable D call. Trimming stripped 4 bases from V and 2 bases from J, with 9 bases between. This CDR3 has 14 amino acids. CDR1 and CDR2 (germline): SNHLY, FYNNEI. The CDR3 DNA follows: TGTGCCAGCAGTGCCCTAGGAACTGGAAACACCATATATTTT. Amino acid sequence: CASSALGTGNTIYF.

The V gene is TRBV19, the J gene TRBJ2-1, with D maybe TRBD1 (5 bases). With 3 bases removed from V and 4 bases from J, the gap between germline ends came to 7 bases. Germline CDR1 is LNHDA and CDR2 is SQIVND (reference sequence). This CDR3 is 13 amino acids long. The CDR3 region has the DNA TGTGCCAGTAGTATGACAGCTTACAATGAGCAGTTCTTC. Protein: CASSMTAYNEQFF.

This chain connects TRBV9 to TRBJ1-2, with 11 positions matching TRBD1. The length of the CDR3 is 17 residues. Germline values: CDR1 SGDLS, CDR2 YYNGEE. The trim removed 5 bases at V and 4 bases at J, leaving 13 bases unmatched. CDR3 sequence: CASRDRDRGSSSYGYTF. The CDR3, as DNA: TGTGCCAGCAGGGACCGGGACAGGGGGAGCAGTAGCTATGGCTACACCTTC.

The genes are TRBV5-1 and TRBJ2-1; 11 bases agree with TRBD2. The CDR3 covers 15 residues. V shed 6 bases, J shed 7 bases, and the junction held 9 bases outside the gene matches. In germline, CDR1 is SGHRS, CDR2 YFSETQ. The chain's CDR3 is CASTPTSGNLNEQFF. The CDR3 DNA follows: TGCGCCAGCACCCCGACTAGCGGGAATCTTAATGAGCAGTTCTTC.

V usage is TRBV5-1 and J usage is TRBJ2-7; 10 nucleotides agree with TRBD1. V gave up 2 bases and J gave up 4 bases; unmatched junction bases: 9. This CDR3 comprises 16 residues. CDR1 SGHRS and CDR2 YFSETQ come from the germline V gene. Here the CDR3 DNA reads TGCGCCAGCAGCTTTTCTTCCCCGGGACAGGGGTACGAGCAGTACTTC. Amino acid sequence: CASSFSSPGQGYEQYF.

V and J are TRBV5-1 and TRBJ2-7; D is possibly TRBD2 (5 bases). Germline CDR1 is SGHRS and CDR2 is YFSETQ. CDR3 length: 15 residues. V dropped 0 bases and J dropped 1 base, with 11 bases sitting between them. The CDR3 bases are TGCGCCAGCAGCTTGGACTACGGACTTTCCTACGAGCAGTACTTC. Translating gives CASSLDYGLSYEQYF.

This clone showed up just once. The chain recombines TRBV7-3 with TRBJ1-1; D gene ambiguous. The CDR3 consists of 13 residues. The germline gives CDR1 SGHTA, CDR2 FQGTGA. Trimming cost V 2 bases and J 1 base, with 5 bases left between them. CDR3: CASSLLGNTEAFF. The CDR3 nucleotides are TGTGCCAGCAGCTTACTAGGGAACACTGAAGCTTTCTTT.

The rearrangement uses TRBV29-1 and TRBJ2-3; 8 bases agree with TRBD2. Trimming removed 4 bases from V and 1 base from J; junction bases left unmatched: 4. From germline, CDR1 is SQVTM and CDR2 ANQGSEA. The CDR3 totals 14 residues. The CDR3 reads CSVGRRGGTDTQYF. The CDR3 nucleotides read TGCAGCGTTGGGCGGCGGGGGGGCACAGATACGCAGTATTTT.

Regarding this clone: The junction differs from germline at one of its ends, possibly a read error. In DNA form, the CDR3 reads TGTGCTAGCAGCTTGGCGGGGGACCAAGAGACCCAGTACTTC. Translation: CASSLAGDQETQYF. V is TRBV7-7 and J is TRBJ2-5; TRBD2 matches at 7 bases. Germline-derived CDR1 and CDR2 are SSHAT and FNYEAQ (reference sequence). The CDR3 has 14 residues. Full variable domain (remainder filled in from reference TRBV7-7 and TRBJ2-5): GAGVSQSPRYKVTKRGQDVTLRCDPISSHATLYWYQQALGQGPEFLTYFNYEAQPDKSGLPSDRFSAERPEGSISTLTIQRTEQRDSAMYRCASSLAGDQETQYFGPGTRLLVL.

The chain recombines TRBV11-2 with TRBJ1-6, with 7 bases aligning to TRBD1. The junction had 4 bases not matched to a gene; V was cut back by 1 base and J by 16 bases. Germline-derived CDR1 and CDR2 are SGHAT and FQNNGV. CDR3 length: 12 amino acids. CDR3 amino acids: CASSLGQGWLHF. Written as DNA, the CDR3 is TGTGCCAGCAGCTTAGGACAGGGTTGGCTCCACTTT.

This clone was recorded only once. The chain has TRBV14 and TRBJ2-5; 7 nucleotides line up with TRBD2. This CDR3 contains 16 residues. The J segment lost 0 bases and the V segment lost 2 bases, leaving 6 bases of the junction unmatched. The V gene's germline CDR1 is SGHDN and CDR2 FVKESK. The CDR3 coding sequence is TGTGCCAGCAGCCAATGGAGCGGGATGTACCAAGAGACCCAGTACTTC. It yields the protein CASSQWSGMYQETQYF.

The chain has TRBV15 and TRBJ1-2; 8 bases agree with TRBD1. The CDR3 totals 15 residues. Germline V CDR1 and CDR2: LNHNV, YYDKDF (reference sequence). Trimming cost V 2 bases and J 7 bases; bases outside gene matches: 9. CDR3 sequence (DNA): TGTGCCACCAGCAGATCCGCAGGGGGCGGTTCTGGCTACACCTTC. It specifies CATSRSAGGGSGYTF. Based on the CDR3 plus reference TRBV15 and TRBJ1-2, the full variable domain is DAMVIQNPRYQVTQFGKPVTLSCSQTLNHNVMYWYQQKSSQAPKLLFHYYDKDFNNEADTPDNFQSRRPNTSFCFLDIRSPGLGDTAMYLCATSRSAGGGSGYTFGSGTRLTVV.

The CDR3 DNA is TGTGCCAGCATTAGTTTCGGGCAGGGGAGCACTGAAGCTTTCTTT. Its translation: CASISFGQGSTEAFF. The V and J genes are TRBV2 and TRBJ1-1; TRBD1 is a possible D gene (6 bases). The germline gives CDR1 SNHLY, CDR2 FYNNEI. V was cut by 7 bases and J by 4 bases, with 19 bases left in between. CDR3 size: 15 residues.

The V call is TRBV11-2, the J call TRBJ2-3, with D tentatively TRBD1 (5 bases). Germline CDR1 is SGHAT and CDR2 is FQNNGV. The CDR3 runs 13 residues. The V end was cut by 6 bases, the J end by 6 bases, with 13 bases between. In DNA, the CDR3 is TGTGCCAGCAGACTCAAGGGGCGGGATACGCAGTATTTT. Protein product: CASRLKGRDTQYF.

CDR3 DNA sequence: TGCAGCGTTGGGCCCGGACAGGGTGGCGTGGAAGCTTTCTTT. As protein: CSVGPGQGGVEAFF. The chain has TRBV29-1 and TRBJ1-1; 8 bases match TRBD1. Germline V gene sequence: CDR1 SQVTM, CDR2 ANQGSEA. The CDR3 sequence is 14 residues long. Trimming removed 4 bases from V and 8 bases from J; junction bases left unmatched: 12.

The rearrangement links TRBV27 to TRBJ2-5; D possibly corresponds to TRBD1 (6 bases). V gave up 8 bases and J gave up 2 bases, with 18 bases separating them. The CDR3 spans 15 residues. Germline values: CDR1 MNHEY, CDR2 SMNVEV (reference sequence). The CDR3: CASPLRGQRQETQYF. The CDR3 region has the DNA TGTGCCAGCCCTCTTCGTGGACAGAGACAAGAGACCCAGTACTTC.

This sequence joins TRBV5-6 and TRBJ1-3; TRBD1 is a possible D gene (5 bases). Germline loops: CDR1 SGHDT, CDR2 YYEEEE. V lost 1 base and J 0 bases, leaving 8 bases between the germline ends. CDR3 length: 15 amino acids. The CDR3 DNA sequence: TGTGCCAGCAGCTTGCAGGGCGCCTCTGGAAACACCATATATTTT. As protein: CASSLQGASGNTIYF.

The CDR3 nucleotides are TGTGCCAGCAGCACAGGACAGGACCCCTACGAGCAGTACTTC. Protein product: CASSTGQDPYEQYF. The rearrangement joins TRBV7-9 to TRBJ2-7, with TRBD1 identical over 7 bases. Germline assignment: CDR1 SEHNR and CDR2 FQNEAQ (reference sequence). The length of the CDR3 is 14 residues. Germline trimming cut 5 bases from V and 2 bases from J; bases unmatched to any gene: 6.

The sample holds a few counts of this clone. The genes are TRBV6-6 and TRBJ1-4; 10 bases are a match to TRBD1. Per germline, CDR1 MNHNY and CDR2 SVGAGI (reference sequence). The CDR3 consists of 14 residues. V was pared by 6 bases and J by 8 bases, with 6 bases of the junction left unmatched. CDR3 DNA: TGTGCCAGCAGCCGGGACAGGGGACGGGAAAAACTGTTTTTT. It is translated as CASSRDRGREKLFF.

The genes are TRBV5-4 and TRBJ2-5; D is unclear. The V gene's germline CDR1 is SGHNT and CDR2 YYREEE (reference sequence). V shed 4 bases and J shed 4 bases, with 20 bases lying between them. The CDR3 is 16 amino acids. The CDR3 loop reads CASSPLGLGMGETQYF. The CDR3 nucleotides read TGTGCCAGCAGCCCCCTTGGGCTCGGCATGGGAGAGACCCAGTACTTC.

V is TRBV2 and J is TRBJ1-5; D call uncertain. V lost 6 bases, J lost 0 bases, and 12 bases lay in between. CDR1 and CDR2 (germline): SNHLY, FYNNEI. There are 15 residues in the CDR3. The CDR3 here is CASSPGPNSNQPQHF. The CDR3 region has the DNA TGTGCCAGCAGCCCGGGTCCGAATAGCAATCAGCCCCAGCATTTT.